Sequencing of this T cell receptor beta chain was carried out in a study of shared clonotypes between healthy human individuals. About the study: Aged 18 to 49, the donors were a couple of women and a few men. CD4 naive and memory got three plates each, CD8 naive two, CD8 memory one. Study results and limitations: Sampling included only blood; tissue repertoires likely differ. Shared across a few donors were around 5% of the naive CD4 clonotypes.

Using immunoSEQ multiplex PCR, the repertoire was profiled, and TCRdb retains in-frame clones only, with some absent. The sample contains approximately 400,000 clones, 90% to 97% of which appear only once. With regard to this clone: Its target is unknown.

The CDR3 extends over 16 amino acids. In germline, CDR1 is SEHNR, CDR2 FQNEAQ (reference sequence). Deletions cut 3 bases from V and 2 bases from J, with 15 bases between. V and J are TRBV7-9 and TRBJ2-3; D is unclear. What was sequenced was memory CD8+ T cells sorted from blood. The subset is: CD45RO+ cells pooled with CCR7-negative TemRA cells. This TCR was sampled from a man aged 25-45 years in good health. The CDR3 DNA reads as TGTGCCAGCAGCTTCCAGGAAGGCGTTTACACAGATACGCAGTATTTT. It encodes CASSFQEGVYTDTQYF.